These 17 T cell receptor beta chains were all obtained from the same sample, sequenced in a study of blood T cells in healthy people across ages (dated by TCRdb to about 2015). Library creation used 5' RACE. Sequencing was carried out with an Illumina HiSeq 2500. A second roughly 6 to 12 cycle PCR used a sample-barcoded 5' primer and a J-beta primer mix. In-frame beta chains were kept once TCRdb had trimmed the public reads at Q25 with fastp and called clones with MiXCR. Merged by CDR3 protein, the rows form single entries marked with the most common genes and DNA. The sample includes about 290,000 distinct CDR3 sequences, with 25% to 30% observed a single time. The ten largest clones capture around 30% of the sample. Material: blood. Source of these receptors: an older woman in good health.

This chain joins TRBV12-3 or TRBV12-4 and TRBJ2-1; the match to TRBD2 covers 8 bases. Near its end, the DNA agrees better with TRBJ2-7, so the J call may be wrong. The CDR3 runs 14 residues. Here the CDR3 DNA reads TGTGCCAGCAGTTTGCCCGGGGGGGCCTACGAGCAGTACTTC. Protein product: CASSLPGGAYEQYF.

The chain uses TRBV15 and TRBJ1-2, with D possibly TRBD1 on 5 matching bases. There are 13 residues in the CDR3. V was cut by 6 bases and J by 4 bases, with 12 bases left in between. Germline V gene sequence: CDR1 LNHNV, CDR2 YYDKDF (reference sequence). For the CDR3, the DNA is TGTGCCACCAGAGGGTACAGGTTCTATGGCTACACCTTC. As protein: CATRGYRFYGYTF.

V gene TRBV20-1 combines with J gene TRBJ1-1; possible D gene TRBD1, 5 bases. CDR1 is DFQATT and CDR2 is SNEGSKA in the germline V gene (reference sequence). The CDR3 is 15 amino acids. V lost 0 bases and J 4 bases, leaving 15 bases between the germline ends. Written as DNA, the CDR3 is TGCAGTGCTAGAGAAACGGAGGGGTACCCCACTGAAGCTTTCTTT. Translated: CSARETEGYPTEAFF.

J is TRBJ1-1 and V is TRBV29-1; D unresolved. Germline V lookup: CDR1 SQVTM, CDR2 ANQGSEA. CDR3 length: 12 amino acids. The V end was cut by 1 base, the J end by 4 bases, with 7 bases between. The CDR3 bases are TGCAGCGTTGAAGGGCAGGTCACTGAAGCTTTCTTT. Encoded protein: CSVEGQVTEAFF.

The CDR3 sequence: CASRLQTGDLENEQFF. CDR3 DNA sequence: TGTGCCAGCAGACTCCAGACGGGGGATCTAGAAAATGAGCAGTTCTTC. The chain recombines TRBV27 with TRBJ2-5, with D maybe TRBD2 (6 bases). The better agreement between TRBJ2-1 and the DNA end casts doubt on the J call. Germline V gives CDR1 MNHEY, CDR2 SMNVEV (reference sequence). The CDR3 contains 16 residues.

This clonotype has just a few counts. V gene TRBV12-3 or TRBV12-4 combines with J gene TRBJ2-7; possibly TRBD1 for D (6 bases). V lost 3 bases and J 1 base, leaving 19 bases between the germline ends. The CDR3 spans 17 residues. The CDR3 sequence is CASSLMVLGQTSYEQYF. In DNA, the CDR3 is TGTGCCAGCAGTTTGATGGTTTTAGGACAGACTTCCTACGAGCAGTACTTC.

This clonotype was counted only a few times. Germline and junction disagree at one end, which may indicate a read error. The chain joins TRBV29-1 to TRBJ2-3; TRBD2 agrees at 7 bases. The germline V gene has CDR1 SQVTM and CDR2 ANQGSEA. The CDR3 runs to 17 residues. The CDR3 region has the DNA TGCAGCGTTGAAGGCAGGGCTAGCGGTCGGGGAGGAGATGCGCAGTATTTT. Amino acid sequence: CSVEGRASGRGGDAQYF.

This clonotype was seen at least ten times. The V and J genes are TRBV5-1 and TRBJ2-5; no firm D call. V lost 1 base to trimming and J lost 5 bases, with 6 bases between them. The CDR3 length is 12 residues. Germline V lookup: CDR1 SGHRS, CDR2 YFSETQ. The CDR3, as DNA: TGCGCCAGCAGCTTGAAGGCGGAGACCCAGTACTTC. Translation gives CASSLKAETQYF.

This clonotype came up a few times. The rearrangement links TRBV25-1 to TRBJ2-7; no definite D call. Germline V gene data show CDR1 as MGHDK and CDR2 as SYGVNS. CDR3 length: 14 amino acids. V lost 1 base and J lost 1, with 8 bases in between. The CDR3 sequence: CASSESAVSYEQYF. The CDR3 DNA is TGTGCCAGCAGTGAATCTGCAGTTTCCTACGAGCAGTACTTC.

The V and J genes are TRBV3-1 and TRBJ2-1, with a tentative D call TRBD1 (6 bases). CDR1 and CDR2 from the germline V gene are LGHDT and YNNKEL (reference sequence). The ends were cut back, 0 bases at V and 0 bases at J, with 18 bases in the middle. The CDR3 spans 19 residues. Written as DNA, the CDR3 is TGTGCCAGCAGCCAAGAAGGGGGTTCAGCGCAGAGCTCCTACAATGAGCAGTTCTTC. This sequence encodes CASSQEGGSAQSSYNEQFF.

This clonotype was observed a handful of times. The rearrangement joins TRBV14 to TRBJ2-1; 9 nucleotides align to TRBD1. From germline, CDR1 is SGHDN and CDR2 FVKESK. The CDR3 sequence is 14 residues long. Unmatched junction bases numbered 7, after V lost 4 bases and J lost 9 bases. The CDR3 loop reads CASSRGDRAGEQFF. CDR3 DNA: TGTGCCAGCAGCCGAGGGGACAGGGCGGGTGAGCAGTTCTTC.

The V and J genes are TRBV12-3 or TRBV12-4 and TRBJ2-5, with D perhaps assigned TRBD1 or TRBD2 (6 bases each). V was shortened by 3 bases and J by 5 bases, with 22 bases between the two germline ends. The CDR3 has 17 amino acids. This CDR3 is CASSFNLGGRESETQYF. For the CDR3, the DNA is TGTGCCAGCAGTTTTAATCTAGGGGGGCGCGAATCCGAGACCCAGTACTTC.

This clonotype was counted only a few times. CDR3 coding DNA: TGTGCCAGCAGGCTCATAGTGGCTAGCTTGGGACAGGGAACAAATTCACCCCTCCACTTT. It codes for CASRLIVASLGQGTNSPLHF. The V gene is TRBV28, the J gene TRBJ1-6, with 9 bases that match TRBD1. Germline V lookup: CDR1 MDHEN, CDR2 SYDVKM. CDR3 length: 20 residues. Trimming removed 6 bases from V and 7 bases from J; junction bases left unmatched: 22.

V is TRBV7-2 and J is TRBJ2-1; possibly TRBD2 for D (5 bases). The length of the CDR3 is 14 residues. Germline assignment: CDR1 SGHTA and CDR2 FQGNSA. V was trimmed by 4 bases and J by 9 bases, leaving 16 bases between them. The CDR3 DNA is TGTGCCAGCAGCTCTACTAGTCGGGGTGCTGAGCAGTTCTTC. Its translation is CASSSTSRGAEQFF.

Ten or more counts support this clonotype. The chain combines TRBV11-2 with TRBJ1-4, with 7 bases that match TRBD1. The germline V gene encodes CDR1 SGHAT and CDR2 FQNNGV. The CDR3 spans 16 residues. The ends lost 5 bases at V and 5 bases at J; junction bases unmatched: 11. In nucleotides, the CDR3 is TGTGCCAGCAGCCCGCAGGGGGGTCTGGGGAATGAAAAACTGTTTTTT. Translation gives CASSPQGGLGNEKLFF.

The chain recombines TRBV20-1 with TRBJ2-2; tentatively, D is TRBD2 (6 bases). The CDR3 length is 17 residues. Germline CDR1 and CDR2: DFQATT and SNEGSKA (reference sequence). Trimming removed 0 bases at V and 1 base at J, with 15 bases between. CDR3 region: CSARDGIAARNTGELFF. The CDR3 nucleotides are TGCAGTGCTAGAGATGGGATAGCGGCACGGAACACCGGGGAGCTGTTTTTT.

This clonotype was counted a single time. The chain has TRBV10-3 and TRBJ2-3; 11 nucleotides match TRBD2. Trimming took 2 bases from V and 8 from J; bases not matched to a gene: 6. CDR3 length: 15 amino acids. CDR1 is ENHRY and CDR2 is SYGVKD in the germline V gene. The CDR3 sequence is CAISEGLAGGGTQYF. The CDR3 DNA follows: TGTGCCATCAGTGAGGGGCTAGCGGGGGGCGGTACGCAGTATTTT.